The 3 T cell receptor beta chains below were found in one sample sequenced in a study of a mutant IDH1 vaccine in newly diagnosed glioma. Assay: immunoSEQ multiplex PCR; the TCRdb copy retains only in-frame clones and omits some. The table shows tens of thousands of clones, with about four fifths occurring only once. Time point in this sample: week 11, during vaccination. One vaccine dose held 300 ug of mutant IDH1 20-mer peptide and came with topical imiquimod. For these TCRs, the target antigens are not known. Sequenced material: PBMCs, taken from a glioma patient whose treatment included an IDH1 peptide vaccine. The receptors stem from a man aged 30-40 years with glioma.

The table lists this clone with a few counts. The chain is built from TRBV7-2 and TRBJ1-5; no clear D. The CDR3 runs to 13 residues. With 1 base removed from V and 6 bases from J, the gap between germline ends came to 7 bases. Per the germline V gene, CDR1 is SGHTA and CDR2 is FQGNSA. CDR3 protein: CASSLGAAQPQHF. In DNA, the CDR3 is TGTGCCAGCAGCTTAGGGGCGGCTCAGCCCCAGCATTTT.

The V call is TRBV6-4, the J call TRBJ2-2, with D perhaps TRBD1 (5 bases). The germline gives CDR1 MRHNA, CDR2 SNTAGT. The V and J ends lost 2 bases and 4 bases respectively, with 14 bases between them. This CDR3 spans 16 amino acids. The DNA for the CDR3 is TGTGCCAGCAGTGACGGCGGACATCGGTCCACCGGGGAGCTGTTTTTT. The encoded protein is CASSDGGHRSTGELFF.

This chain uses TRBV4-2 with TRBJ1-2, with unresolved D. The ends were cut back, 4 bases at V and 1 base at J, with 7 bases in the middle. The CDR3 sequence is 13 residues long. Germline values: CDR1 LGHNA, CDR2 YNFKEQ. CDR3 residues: CASSPRLNYGYTF. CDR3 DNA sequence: TGTGCCAGCAGCCCGAGGCTTAACTATGGCTACACCTTC.